The present T cell receptor beta chain was sequenced within a study of T cell repertoires in cytomegalovirus infection. Study information: CMV infection plus the matching HLA type was flagged by public TCR beta signatures.

As concerns this clonotype: Its antigen remains unidentified.

General study points: Totalled public TCR beta family frequency picked out people who carried CMV plus the relevant HLA. The ex vivo response was dominated by HLA-C-restricted CMV-specific TCR beta clonotypes.

Each CDR3 protein gets one entry after TCRdb re-called the reads with MiXCR. The sample records about 530,000 distinct CDR3 sequences, about a quarter being singletons. V was clipped by 4 bases and J by 5 bases; unmatched bases: 19. This CDR3 has 19 residues. CDR1 is MNHEY, CDR2 SVGEGT, per germline. This TCR was sampled from a human donor in good health (CMV status not recorded). Some clones in this sample may be carry-over from other donors' samples. The sequencing sample was made of PBMCs. J is TRBJ2-2 and V is TRBV6-2 or TRBV6-3; 7 nucleotides align to TRBD1. The DNA of the CDR3 is TGTGCCAGCAGTTTGACAGGGATTCTTCAGAGAACCCCAACCGGGGAGCTGTTTTTT. Its protein product is CASSLTGILQRTPTGELFF.